Shown below are 21 T cell receptor beta chains from a single sample sequenced in a study of beta chain features in type 1 diabetes. Sequenced material consisted of expressed TCRB transcripts (all of the isolated RNA was reverse transcribed). Assay: immunoSEQ multiplex PCR; the TCRdb copy retains only in-frame clones and omits some. The sample lists about 900,000 clones, about a sixth seen once, with roughly 0.025% in the top ten. Sequenced input: naive CD4+ T cells from blood. These receptors were taken from a woman aged 18-29 years in good health.

This clone was seen a few times. The rearrangement uses TRBV7-6 and TRBJ2-7, with TRBD2 matching 14 bases. CDR3 length equals 19 residues. Unmatched junction bases numbered 13, after V lost 5 bases and J lost 1 base. Germline V gene data show CDR1 as SGHVS and CDR2 as FNYEAQ. In nucleotides, the CDR3 is TGTGCCAGCAGCCCAAGAACGGTGACTAGCGGGAGGGGTTCCTACGAGCAGTACTTC. It is translated as CASSPRTVTSGRGSYEQYF.

This clone was observed a handful of times. The same CDR3 is also encoded by other DNA sequences in this sample. The chain recombines TRBV7-9 with TRBJ2-5; D might be TRBD1 or TRBD2, each matching 6 bases. The CDR3 sequence is 14 residues long. The germline V gene encodes CDR1 SEHNR and CDR2 FQNEAQ (reference sequence). Trimming took 5 bases from V and 1 from J, leaving 11 bases between them. CDR3 amino acids: CASSLRGLQETQYF. The DNA for the CDR3 is TGTGCCAGCAGCCTCAGGGGACTCCAAGAGACCCAGTACTTC.

This clone was detected only a few times. The rearrangement joins TRBV6-5 to TRBJ2-3; 8 bases agree with TRBD1. Trimming at V came to 0 bases and at J to 2 bases, leaving 4 bases not matched to a gene. Germline V gene lookup returns CDR1 MNHEY and CDR2 SVGAGI. The CDR3 consists of 16 residues. The CDR3 sequence: CASSYSQGAYTDTQYF. CDR3 coding DNA: TGTGCCAGCAGTTACTCTCAGGGGGCCTACACAGATACGCAGTATTTT.

The sample holds a few counts of this clone. V usage is TRBV29-1 and J usage is TRBJ2-2; TRBD2 matches at 12 bases. J lost 6 bases, V lost 0 bases, and 8 bases had no gene match. Germline CDR1 is SQVTM and CDR2 is ANQGSEA. CDR3 length equals 17 residues. The CDR3 loop reads CSVEESPLAGGPGELFF. The CDR3 bases are TGCAGCGTTGAAGAGAGCCCCCTAGCGGGAGGGCCCGGGGAGCTGTTTTTT.

The V gene is TRBV10-3, the J gene TRBJ1-2, with D maybe TRBD1 (6 bases). The V gene's germline CDR1 is ENHRY and CDR2 SYGVKD. V lost 6 bases and J lost 8, with 13 bases in between. The CDR3 runs 12 residues. In nucleotides, the CDR3 is TGTGCCATCAGCACCATGCAGGGGGGCTACACCTTC. Translating gives CAISTMQGGYTF.

This sequence joins TRBV28 and TRBJ2-1; D not certain. V was trimmed by 3 bases and J by 0 bases, leaving 3 bases between them. The CDR3 is 13 residues long. Germline lookup yields CDR1 MDHEN and CDR2 SYDVKM. CDR3 residues: CASSFPSYNEQFF. CDR3 DNA: TGTGCCAGCAGTTTCCCCTCCTACAATGAGCAGTTCTTC.

This chain joins TRBV6-6 and TRBJ1-5; 9 nucleotides align to TRBD1. The CDR3 sequence is 15 residues long. V shed 2 bases and J 7 bases; nucleotides not matched to a gene: 6. Germline-derived CDR1 and CDR2 are MNHNY and SVGAGI (reference sequence). The CDR3, as DNA: TGTGCCAGCAGTTACATCCGGGACAGGGAACAGCCCCAGCATTTT. Amino acid sequence: CASSYIRDREQPQHF.

This clone was seen more than once but under ten times. The J gene is TRBJ2-2, the V gene TRBV28, with TRBD1 as a possible D gene (5 bases). CDR1 and CDR2 from the germline V gene are MDHEN and SYDVKM. The CDR3 covers 12 residues. Trimming removed 6 bases from V and 6 bases from J, with 8 bases in between. The CDR3 bases are TGTGCCAGCAGGACAGTGTCCGGGGAGCTGTTTTTT. Its protein product is CASRTVSGELFF.

The V and J genes are TRBV27 and TRBJ1-3; D perhaps matches TRBD1 (6 bases). CDR3 length: 15 residues. The germline gives CDR1 MNHEY, CDR2 SMNVEV (reference sequence). Trimming left V 9 bases short and J 0 bases short, with 15 bases between. CDR3 loop: CASRGQGISGNTIYF. The CDR3 bases are TGTGCCAGTCGGGGGCAGGGCATCTCTGGAAACACCATATATTTT.

A note on this clone: Different DNA sequences within this sample yield the same CDR3. This chain joins TRBV5-1 and TRBJ2-7; D perhaps matches TRBD1 (6 bases). The CDR3 is 12 residues long. Germline-derived CDR1 and CDR2 are SGHRS and YFSETQ. Trimming left V 4 bases short and J 3 bases short, with 8 bases between. In DNA form, the CDR3 reads TGCGCCAGCAGCCAAGGGGGCTACGAGCAGTACTTC. The encoded protein is CASSQGGYEQYF. The complete variable domain, with remaining parts taken from reference TRBV5-1 and TRBJ2-7, reads KAGVTQTPRYLIKTRGQQVTLSCSPISGHRSVSWYQQTPGQGLQFLFEYFSETQRNKGNFPGRFSGRQFSNSRSEMNVSTLELGDSALYLCASSQGGYEQYFGPGTRLTVT.

This clone was seen more than once but under ten times. This chain connects TRBV15 to TRBJ1-1; a weak D match, TRBD1 (5 bases). V was trimmed by 3 bases and J by 5 bases, leaving 19 bases between them. CDR3 length: 16 residues. Germline V gene sequence: CDR1 LNHNV, CDR2 YYDKDF (reference sequence). The CDR3 reads CATSSGTQGTRTEAFF. Written as DNA, the CDR3 is TGTGCCACCAGCAGCGGGACTCAAGGAACGAGGACTGAAGCTTTCTTT.

This clone was seen a handful of times. The chain links TRBV4-3 to TRBJ1-4; a possible D gene is TRBD1 (5 bases). Per the germline V gene, CDR1 is LGHNA and CDR2 is YSLEER. This CDR3 region has 16 residues. Trimming shortened V by 1 base and J by 4 bases, and 13 bases separated the two germline ends. The CDR3 region has the DNA TGCGCCAGCAGCCAAGGGGGGACGGCATATAATGAAAAACTGTTTTTT. It is translated as CASSQGGTAYNEKLFF.

This clone came up a few times. The CDR3 reads CASSRGAQPTDTQYF. The CDR3 nucleotides are TGTGCCAGCTCACGCGGGGCCCAGCCCACAGATACGCAGTATTTT. V and J are TRBV18 and TRBJ2-3, with D perhaps matching TRBD2 (6 bases). Trimming took off 4 bases at V and 2 bases at J, with 13 bases between the two ends. CDR1 and CDR2 (germline): KGHSH, LQKENI. CDR3 size: 15 residues.

The CDR3 region has the DNA TGTGCCAGCAGCTATCTGGGGAGGGACGAGCAGTACTTC. The encoded protein is CASSYLGRDEQYF. The chain combines TRBV7-2 with TRBJ2-7, with TRBD2 identical over 7 bases. The CDR3 is 13 amino acids. CDR1 and CDR2 from the germline V gene are SGHTA and FQGNSA. With 4 bases clipped from V and 5 bases from J, the junction kept 5 bases outside the gene matches.

The chain employs TRBV7-2 and TRBJ2-1; 7 positions agree with TRBD1. Germline CDR1 reads SGHTA; CDR2 reads FQGNSA. This CDR3 spans 16 amino acids. With 8 bases clipped from V and 9 bases from J, the junction kept 19 bases outside the gene matches. The CDR3 bases are TGTGCCAGCGCTGCATACCGGGACAGTTCAGGGGGTGAGCAGTTCTTC. Amino acid sequence: CASAAYRDSSGGEQFF.

This clone showed up just a few times. The rearrangement links TRBV25-1 to TRBJ2-1, with 11 nucleotides matching TRBD2. The junction had 10 bases not matched to a gene; V was cut back by 4 bases and J by 8 bases. The CDR3 contains 16 residues. Germline CDR1 reads MGHDK; CDR2 reads SYGVNS. The DNA for the CDR3 is TGTGCCAGCAGTGCCCAAACTAGCGGGAGTAAGTATGAGCAGTTCTTC. Translated: CASSAQTSGSKYEQFF. Based on the CDR3 plus reference TRBV25-1 and TRBJ2-1, the full variable domain is EADIYQTPRYLVIGTGKKITLECSQTMGHDKMYWYQQDPGMELHLIHYSYGVNSTEKGDLSSESTVSRIRTEHFPLTLESARPSHTSQYLCASSAQTSGSKYEQFFGPGTRLTVL.

On this clone itself: Relative to the germline gene, one junction end is altered; a read error may explain this. This sequence joins TRBV10-3 and TRBJ2-7; D unresolved. CDR3 length equals 14 residues. Germline V lookup: CDR1 ENHRY, CDR2 SYGVKD. The CDR3 bases are TGTGCCAGCAGTTCCAACTGGGTTTACCACGAGCAGTACTTC. Amino acids: CASSSNWVYHEQYF.

This chain connects TRBV5-1 to TRBJ2-1; the match to TRBD2 covers 7 bases. CDR1 SGHRS and CDR2 YFSETQ come from the germline V gene. The trim removed 2 bases at V and 1 base at J, leaving 3 bases unmatched. This CDR3 region has 15 residues. The CDR3 spells CASSLAGLSYNEQFF. The CDR3 DNA reads as TGCGCCAGCAGCTTAGCGGGATTATCCTACAATGAGCAGTTCTTC.

The CDR3 reads CASSLVAPFAEAFF. CDR3 bases: TGTGCCAGCAGCTTAGTTGCTCCGTTTGCTGAAGCTTTCTTT. The gene calls are TRBV7-9 and TRBJ1-1; D is ambiguous. Trimming pared 1 base from V and 6 bases from J, leaving 12 bases between. Germline V lookup: CDR1 SEHNR, CDR2 FQNEAQ (reference sequence). The CDR3 runs to 14 residues.

This clone turned up a few times. The chain links TRBV7-2 to TRBJ2-5, with 9 bases fitting TRBD2. CDR1 and CDR2 from the germline V gene are SGHTA and FQGNSA. This CDR3 has 14 amino acids. Germline trimming cut 3 bases from V and 7 bases from J; bases unmatched to any gene: 6. CDR3 DNA: TGTGCCAGCAGCTTCTTGGCGGGAGGGGGGACCCAGTACTTC. Amino acids: CASSFLAGGGTQYF.

The chain recombines TRBV5-1 with TRBJ2-7; 9 bases agree with TRBD1. The CDR3 totals 14 residues. Germline loops: CDR1 SGHRS, CDR2 YFSETQ. After removal of 3 bases from V and 4 bases from J, the junction contained 5 bases not matched to a gene. CDR3 coding DNA: TGCGCCAGCAGCTCAGGACAGGGGTGGTACGAGCAGTACTTC. As protein: CASSSGQGWYEQYF. The full variable domain, in which reference TRBV5-1 and TRBJ2-7 provide the parts outside the CDR3, is KAGVTQTPRYLIKTRGQQVTLSCSPISGHRSVSWYQQTPGQGLQFLFEYFSETQRNKGNFPGRFSGRQFSNSRSEMNVSTLELGDSALYLCASSSGQGWYEQYFGPGTRLTVT.